What follows are 9 T cell receptor beta chains derived from one specimen sequenced in a study of blood T cell repertoires in COVID-19. Method: immunoSEQ multiplex PCR; TCRdb's copy keeps in-frame clones and lacks some. This repertoire shows 250,000 to 300,000 clones, over 80% found once; its top ten account for roughly 10%. Sample: peripheral blood. The receptors were gathered from a woman in her sixties or seventies with COVID-19, enrolled during active disease.

CDR3 sequence reads: CASSLQAGTGSNYGYTF. CDR3 bases: TGTGCCAGCAGTTTACAGGCCGGGACAGGTTCTAACTATGGCTACACCTTC. V and J are TRBV27 and TRBJ1-2, with 8 bases fitting TRBD1. Germline-derived CDR1 and CDR2 are MNHEY and SMNVEV (reference sequence). J gave up 0 bases and V 2 bases, and 8 bases lay outside the gene matches. The CDR3 totals 17 residues.

For the CDR3, the DNA is TGTGCCATCACCAAGACAGCCCCGAACACTGAAGCTTTCTTT. This encodes CAITKTAPNTEAFF. The chain recombines TRBV10-3 with TRBJ1-1, with a tentative D call TRBD1 (5 bases). The germline gives CDR1 ENHRY, CDR2 SYGVKD. V lost 7 bases, J lost 1 base, and 13 bases lay in between. There are 14 residues in the CDR3.

The chain combines TRBV12-3 or TRBV12-4 with TRBJ2-1, with unresolved D. The CDR3 totals 12 residues. Trimming left V 5 bases short and J 4 bases short, with 6 bases between. CDR3 loop: CASSAGYNEQFF. CDR3 bases: TGTGCCAGCAGTGCAGGTTACAATGAGCAGTTCTTC.

The chain has TRBV11-3 and TRBJ2-3; 11 nucleotides agree with TRBD1. The CDR3 sequence is 15 residues long. Looked up from germline, CDR1 is SGHNT and CDR2 is YENEEA. V was pared by 5 bases and J by 5 bases, with 6 bases of the junction left unmatched. The CDR3 nucleotides read TGTGCCAGCAGCCCCGGACAGGGGGCTAAAGATACGCAGTATTTT. Residues: CASSPGQGAKDTQYF. Based on the CDR3 plus reference TRBV11-3 and TRBJ2-3, the full variable domain is EAGVVQSPRYKIIEKKQPVAFWCNPISGHNTLYWYLQNLGQGPELLIRYENEEAVDDSQLPKDRFSAERLKGVDSTLKIQPAELGDSAVYLCASSPGQGAKDTQYFGPGTRLTVL.

The J gene is TRBJ2-7, the V gene TRBV3-1 (or the pseudogene TRBV3-2); tentative D call: TRBD1 (6 bases). Looked up from germline, CDR1 is LGHDT and CDR2 is YNNKEL (reference sequence). The V end lost 4 bases, the J end lost 4 bases, and 14 bases lay between the germline ends. The CDR3 extends over 14 amino acids. This CDR3 is CASSPQTGVYEQYF. Here the CDR3 DNA reads TGTGCCAGCAGCCCCCAGACAGGCGTGTACGAGCAGTACTTC.

The rearrangement joins TRBV5-4 to TRBJ1-6; 7 bases line up with TRBD1. The V gene end was trimmed by 4 bases and the J gene end by 7 bases; junction bases not matched to a gene: 8. Germline assignment: CDR1 SGHNT and CDR2 YYREEE (reference sequence). CDR3 length: 15 residues. This CDR3 is CASSIEGARNSPLHF. The CDR3 nucleotides are TGTGCCAGCAGCATAGAGGGGGCCCGGAATTCACCCCTCCACTTT.

This clone was picked up a small number of times. The chain links TRBV5-1 to TRBJ1-4, with D tentatively TRBD1 (5 bases). The CDR3 extends over 14 amino acids. Germline CDR1 SGHRS, CDR2 YFSETQ. V was cut by 3 bases and J by 3 bases, with 9 bases left in between. The CDR3: CASSSGGSNEKLFF. CDR3 sequence (DNA): TGCGCCAGCAGCTCGGGGGGTTCTAATGAAAAACTGTTTTTT. The variable domain in full, with the rest retrieved from reference TRBV5-1 and TRBJ1-4, is KAGVTQTPRYLIKTRGQQVTLSCSPISGHRSVSWYQQTPGQGLQFLFEYFSETQRNKGNFPGRFSGRQFSNSRSEMNVSTLELGDSALYLCASSSGGSNEKLFFGSGTQLSVL.

The genes are TRBV19 and TRBJ1-2; no firm D call. Germline loops: CDR1 LNHDA, CDR2 SQIVND (reference sequence). The CDR3 contains 11 residues. Between the trimmed V and J ends, which lost 8 bases and 6 bases, there was a span of 10 bases. Here the CDR3 DNA reads TGTGCCAGTGGAGGGTGGGATGGCTACACCTTC. Protein: CASGGWDGYTF.

This clone was observed a handful of times. J is TRBJ2-3 and V is TRBV9; 8 bases are a match to TRBD2. J gave up 3 bases and V 2 bases, and 5 bases lay outside the gene matches. The germline V gene encodes CDR1 SGDLS and CDR2 YYNGEE. This CDR3 comprises 15 residues. The CDR3 region is CASSVTGLETDTQYF. Here the CDR3 DNA reads TGTGCCAGCAGCGTTACGGGACTAGAGACAGATACGCAGTATTTT.